This TCR beta chain was documented in a study of T cells in Graves' hyperthyroidism and ophthalmopathy. Overall study findings and caveats: Ophthalmopathy could be told apart from stable hyperthyroidism with a 13 V-J model. Also found in blood were most expanded thyroid clonotypes above 0.001.

The J segment lost 2 bases and the V segment lost 4 bases, leaving 3 bases of the junction unmatched. Per germline, CDR1 SEHNR and CDR2 FQNEAQ (reference sequence). CDR3 length: 14 amino acids. TCR beta CDR3 sequences were amplified from RNA transcripts. The HTBI primer set drove a first-round RT-PCR of the TCR CDR3. TCRdb used MiXCR to reprocess the multiplex PCR reads, holding one entry per CDR3 protein. The sample records under 550,000 distinct CDR3 sequences, 15% to 20% being singletons. Details on this clonotype: Its antigen remains unidentified.

V is TRBV7-9 and J is TRBJ2-3; 7 bases are a match to TRBD1. This TCR came from a man aged 40-55 years with Graves' ophthalmopathy. Material for sequencing was blood. DNA for the CDR3: TGTGCCAGCAGCTACAGGGGTGACACAGATACGCAGTATTTT. It yields the protein CASSYRGDTDTQYF.